This T cell receptor beta chain was identified in a study of T cell repertoires in cytomegalovirus infection (dated 2019 in TCRdb). Context from the whole study: The peptide stimulations were aimed at well-studied HLA-B-restricted epitopes as well as recently identified HLA-C-restricted CMV epitopes, whose presentation resists viral immunomodulation. Donor HLA type was relevant to the analysis, because carriage of CMV infection together with the matching HLA type was indicated by public TCR beta signatures.

Results the study describes overall, beyond this receptor: In both this cohort and an independent cohort of 352 donors, the cumulative frequency of public TCR beta family members distinguished carriers of CMV infection plus the relevant HLA type. The ex vivo response was dominated by HLA-C-restricted CMV-specific TCR beta clonotypes, which also provided the single most frequent clonotype in two of eight donors.

The germline V gene provides CDR1 LGHNA and CDR2 YNFKEQ. The CDR3 runs 18 amino acids, cysteine and phenylalanine included. Of all the DNA, just the CDR3 is kept, 54 bases in frame from base 1. Deletion took 0 bases off V and 3 bases off J, with a span of 17 bases between the germline ends. The treatment or condition label, read with the paper, signifies: in vitro stimulation with specific CMV peptide epitopes to enrich CMV-specific T cells. Sequenced using an Illumina HiSeq 1500. The public reads were reprocessed in TCRdb via fastp at Q25 and MiXCR, keeping in-frame beta chains. Each record represents a unique CDR3 protein, reported with the most common genes and DNA among its rows. Counted in this sample were some 940,000 distinct CDR3 sequences; approximately 33% of them appeared once. The ten largest make up under 15% of the sample. As regards this clonotype: No antigen is known for it. No much larger clonotype is one base removed from it; base qualities were not supplied.

The sample was cultured CD8+ T cells from PBMCs, taken from culture after CMV antigen stimulation. The chain was built from TRBV4-2 and TRBJ2-2; the best D guess is TRBD2, with 7 bases matching. The TCR was taken from a human donor in good health (CMV status not recorded). Some clones in this sample may be carry-over from other donors' samples. In nucleotide form, the sequence is TGTGCCAGCAGCCAAGATCCATTGGGGGGGCTGTACACCGGGGAGCTGTTTTTT. This yields the protein CASSQDPLGGLYTGELFF.